This TCR beta chain came from a study of shared clonotypes between healthy human individuals. On this clone: The antigen remains undetermined.

V lost 0 bases, J lost 4 bases, and 10 bases lay in between. The CDR3 has 14 residues. Germline V CDR1 and CDR2: SGHRS, YFSETQ. The study's findings and limits: Generation probabilities of non-shared clonotypes were lower (relative to those shared by all four donors). Despite large depth, sorted-subset datasets appeared incompletely sequenced. Memory subsets generally showed lower estimated richness than naive subsets.

Deep was the level at which the assay was run. Sequencing was performed with immunoSEQ multiplex PCR; in TCRdb, only in-frame clones are kept and a portion is missing. The data hold 2 million or so clones, with over 85% observed a single time. The sequenced sample was naive CD4+ T cells sorted from blood. Subset denoted: CD45RA+ positively selected. The gene calls are TRBV5-1 and TRBJ1-1, with unresolved D. The origin of this receptor is a man aged 18 to 29 in good health. In DNA form, the CDR3 reads TGCGCCAGCAGCTTGGGATGGAGTTCCACTGAAGCTTTCTTT. As protein: CASSLGWSSTEAFF.